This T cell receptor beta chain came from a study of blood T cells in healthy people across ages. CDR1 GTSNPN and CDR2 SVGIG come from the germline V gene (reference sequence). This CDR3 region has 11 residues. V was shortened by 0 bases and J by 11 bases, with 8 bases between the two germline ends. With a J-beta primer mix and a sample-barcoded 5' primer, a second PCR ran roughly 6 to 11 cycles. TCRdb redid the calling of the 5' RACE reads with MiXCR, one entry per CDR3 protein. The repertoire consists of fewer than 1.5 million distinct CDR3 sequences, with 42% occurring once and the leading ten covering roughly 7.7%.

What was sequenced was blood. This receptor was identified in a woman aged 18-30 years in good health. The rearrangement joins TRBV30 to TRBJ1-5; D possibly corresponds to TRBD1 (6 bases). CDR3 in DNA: TGTGCCTGGAGTGTTGGGGACACCCAGCATTTT. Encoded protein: CAWSVGDTQHF.